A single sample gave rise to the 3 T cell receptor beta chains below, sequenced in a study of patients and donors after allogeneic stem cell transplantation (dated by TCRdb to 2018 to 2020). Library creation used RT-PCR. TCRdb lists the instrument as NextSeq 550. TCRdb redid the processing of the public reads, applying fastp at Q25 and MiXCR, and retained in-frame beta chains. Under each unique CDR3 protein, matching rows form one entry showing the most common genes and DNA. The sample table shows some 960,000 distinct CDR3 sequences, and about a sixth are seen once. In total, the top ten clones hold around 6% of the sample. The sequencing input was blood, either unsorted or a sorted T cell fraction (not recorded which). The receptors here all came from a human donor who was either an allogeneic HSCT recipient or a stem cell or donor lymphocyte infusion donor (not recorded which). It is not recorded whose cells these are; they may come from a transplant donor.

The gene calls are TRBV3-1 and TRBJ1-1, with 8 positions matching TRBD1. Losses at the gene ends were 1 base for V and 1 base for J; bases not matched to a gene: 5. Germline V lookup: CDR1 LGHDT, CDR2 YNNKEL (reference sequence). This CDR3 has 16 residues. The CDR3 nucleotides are TGTGCCAGCAGCCAAGGTTCCAGGGGGCGGAACACTGAAGCTTTCTTT. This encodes CASSQGSRGRNTEAFF.

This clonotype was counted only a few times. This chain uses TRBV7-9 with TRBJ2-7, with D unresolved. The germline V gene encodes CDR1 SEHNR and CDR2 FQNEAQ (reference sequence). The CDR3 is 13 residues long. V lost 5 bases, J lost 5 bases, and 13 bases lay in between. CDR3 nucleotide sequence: TGTGCCAGCAGCCTAACGACATTCCACGAGCAGTACTTC. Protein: CASSLTTFHEQYF.

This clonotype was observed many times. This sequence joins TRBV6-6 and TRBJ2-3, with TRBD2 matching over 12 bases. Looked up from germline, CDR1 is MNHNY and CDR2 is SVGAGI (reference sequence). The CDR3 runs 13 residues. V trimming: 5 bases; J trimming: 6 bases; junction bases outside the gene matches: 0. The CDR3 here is CASSGLAGDTQYF. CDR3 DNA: TGTGCCAGCAGTGGACTAGCGGGGGATACGCAGTATTTT.